A single sample is the source of the 5 T cell receptor beta chains below, sequenced in a study of tumor-infiltrating lymphocytes in localized non-small cell lung cancer. The protocol was immunoSEQ multiplex PCR, while the TCRdb copy is restricted to in-frame clones and leaves out a portion. The sample carries approximately 8,700 clones, almost 85% recorded once. Material: uninvolved lung tissue not adjacent to the tumor. The receptors were sampled from a human donor with non-small cell lung cancer.

The CDR3 coding sequence is TGCAGCGTTGCCCCCCGGACAGGTTCCTACGAGCAGTACTTC. Translated: CSVAPRTGSYEQYF. The V call is TRBV29-1, the J call TRBJ2-7, with TRBD1 matching over 7 bases. V shed 4 bases and J 1 base; nucleotides not matched to a gene: 7. This CDR3 spans 14 amino acids. Germline V CDR1 and CDR2: SQVTM, ANQGSEA.

The chain joins TRBV12-5 to TRBJ1-2; no firm D call. Germline V gives CDR1 LGHNT, CDR2 FRNRAP. The CDR3 covers 13 residues. Deletions cut 5 bases from V and 7 bases from J, with 14 bases between. CDR3 coding DNA: TGTGCTAGTGGTCCCGGGGTATCGAGTGGCTACACCTTC. Protein: CASGPGVSSGYTF.

V is TRBV5-1 and J is TRBJ2-3; D possibly matches TRBD1 or TRBD2 (5 bases each). This CDR3 region has 13 residues. V was clipped by 3 bases and J by 6 bases, with 11 bases between them. The germline gives CDR1 SGHRS, CDR2 YFSETQ. The CDR3: CASSWDGRDTQYF. The CDR3 bases are TGCGCCAGCAGCTGGGACGGACGGGATACGCAGTATTTT.

V gene TRBV30 combines with J gene TRBJ2-6; the D call may be TRBD1 or TRBD2 (6 bases each). The length of the CDR3 is 16 residues. Trimming cost V 3 bases and J 2 bases, with 14 bases left between them. Germline CDR1 and CDR2: GTSNPN and SVGIG (reference sequence). CDR3 region: CAWRGLGGTGANVLTF. CDR3 DNA: TGTGCCTGGAGGGGTTTGGGGGGCACTGGGGCCAACGTCCTGACTTTC.

The CDR3 region has the DNA TGCAGCGTTGATAGCGGGAGGGCCACAACCTACAATGAGCAGTTCTTC. It encodes CSVDSGRATTYNEQFF. The chain couples TRBV29-1 to TRBJ2-1; 11 bases agree with TRBD2. The length of the CDR3 is 16 residues. CDR1 and CDR2 (germline): SQVTM, ANQGSEA. The junction had 6 bases not matched to a gene; V was cut back by 3 bases and J by 2 bases.